This TCR beta chain was profiled in a study of T cell responses to AZD1222 COVID-19 vaccine. On the study more broadly: Timing groups of about 4 and about 12 weeks for second doses were pooled. Study findings and constraints: Donors were largely white British and mainly female; clonal diversity was possibly underestimated.

Of note for this clone: What it recognizes is unknown.

Germline CDR1 and CDR2: LNHDA and SQIVND (reference sequence). V was pared by 6 bases and J by 0 bases, with 14 bases between. The CDR3 has 15 amino acids. Some clones are missing from TCRdb's copy, which holds only in-frame ones; the method was immunoSEQ multiplex PCR. The sample gives about 84,000 clones, around 90% of which show up once; roughly 1.6% is in the top ten. The specimen was peripheral blood, collected on day 0 of AZD1222 vaccination. The clonotype originates from an adult in good health. The J gene is TRBJ1-1, the V gene TRBV19; D may be TRBD1 (6 bases). This chain's CDR3 is CASSRPTGMNTEAFF. DNA for the CDR3: TGTGCCAGTAGCCGACCCACAGGGATGAACACTGAAGCTTTCTTT. The full variable domain, in which reference TRBV19 and TRBJ1-1 provide the parts outside the CDR3, is DGGITQSPKYLFRKEGQNVTLSCEQNLNHDAMYWYRQDPGQGLRLIYYSQIVNDFQKGDIAEGYSVSREKKESFPLTVTSAQKNPTAFYLCASSRPTGMNTEAFFGQGTRLTVV.